The 13 T cell receptor beta chains below all came from one sample that was sequenced in a study of human T cells and chemical hapten exposure. A single record per CDR3 protein comes from TCRdb applying MiXCR to the RACE reads. The sample lists 130,000 or so distinct CDR3 sequences, roughly 12% occurring once. Time point specified: patch test 3, about 24 weeks after DPC sensitization. The treatment denotes: therapeutic diphenylcyclopropenone sensitization with weekly scalp DPC. The sample here was whole blood, taken in connection with sensitization to the hapten diphenylcyclopropenone (DPC). The source of these receptors is a woman in her forties or fifties with alopecia areata. Some clones in this sample may be carry-over from other donors' samples.

This clonotype came up a few times. The gene calls are TRBV18 and TRBJ2-7, with a tentative D call TRBD1 (6 bases). The CDR3 consists of 14 residues. V lost 6 bases to trimming and J lost 9 bases, with 21 bases between them. CDR1 KGHSH and CDR2 LQKENI come from the germline V gene. The CDR3 spells CASSLDMDSSWQYF. The CDR3 nucleotides are TGTGCCAGCTCGCTCGACATGGACAGCTCGTGGCAGTACTTC. The entire variable domain, with the rest obtained from reference TRBV18 and TRBJ2-7, is as follows: NAGVMQNPRHLVRRRGQEARLRCSPMKGHSHVYWYRQLPEEGLKFMVYLQKENIIDESGMPKERFSAEFPKEGPSILRIQQVVRGDSAAYFCASSLDMDSSWQYFGPGTRLTVT.

This clonotype was picked up a small number of times. The gene calls are TRBV29-1 and TRBJ1-5; 9 positions agree with TRBD1. Germline CDR1 SQVTM, CDR2 ANQGSEA. CDR3 length equals 13 residues. The ends lost 4 bases at V and 5 bases at J; junction bases unmatched: 3. The CDR3 DNA sequence: TGCAGCGTTGTGGGACAGGGCGATCAGCCCCAGCATTTT. Residues: CSVVGQGDQPQHF. Filled out from reference TRBV29-1 and TRBJ1-5, the complete variable domain reads SAVISQKPSRDICQRGTSLTIQCQVDSQVTMMFWYRQQPGQSLTLIATANQGSEATYESGFVIDKFPISRPNLTFSTLTVSNMSPEDSSIYLCSVVGQGDQPQHFGDGTRLSIL.

This clonotype was counted only a few times. The chain uses TRBV7-9 and TRBJ2-3, with a possible D match to TRBD1 (5 bases). Deletions cut 5 bases from V and 4 bases from J, with 19 bases between. CDR1 and CDR2 from the germline V gene are SEHNR and FQNEAQ (reference sequence). The CDR3 is 16 amino acids. As DNA, the CDR3 is TGTGCCAGCAGCCCACCCATCCAGGGATTGGCAGATACGCAGTATTTT. Amino acids: CASSPPIQGLADTQYF.

The rearrangement uses TRBV4-3 and TRBJ1-1, with TRBD1 identical over 8 bases. Germline CDR1 and CDR2: LGHNA and YSLEER. This CDR3 spans 15 amino acids. The junction had 4 bases not matched to a gene; V was cut back by 0 bases and J by 4 bases. The CDR3 coding sequence is TGCGCCAGCAGCCAAGACCGGACAGGGAGCACTGAAGCTTTCTTT. It codes for CASSQDRTGSTEAFF.

J is TRBJ1-5 and V is TRBV28, with TRBD1 as a possible D gene (5 bases). The CDR3 has 16 residues. Germline CDR1 is MDHEN and CDR2 is SYDVKM. Trimming stripped 4 bases from V and 1 base from J, with 14 bases between. The CDR3 spells CASSSALQGSNQPQHF. The CDR3 nucleotides read TGTGCCAGCAGTTCGGCCCTCCAGGGAAGCAATCAGCCCCAGCATTTT.

In this sample, this clonotype turned up many times. The J gene is TRBJ1-4, the V gene TRBV6-5, with D possibly TRBD1 on 5 matching bases. V lost 2 bases and J lost 7, with 14 bases in between. The germline V gene has CDR1 MNHEY and CDR2 SVGAGI. The CDR3 sequence is 15 residues long. As DNA, the CDR3 is TGTGCCAGCAGTTACCGGGGGGGAGGGCGTGAAAAACTGTTTTTT. This gives the protein CASSYRGGGREKLFF.

The table lists this clonotype with a few counts. The CDR3 region is CASSVSGGGYNEQFF. CDR3 nucleotide sequence: TGTGCCAGCAGCGTTAGCGGGGGGGGTTACAATGAGCAGTTCTTC. The V and J genes are TRBV9 and TRBJ2-1; 11 positions match TRBD2. The CDR3 is 15 residues long. V lost 2 bases to trimming and J lost 4 bases; unmatched junction nucleotides: 2. Looked up from germline, CDR1 is SGDLS and CDR2 is YYNGEE.

This chain links TRBV28 with TRBJ2-3; possible D gene TRBD1, 6 bases. The V end was cut by 6 bases, the J end by 4 bases, with 17 bases between. Germline CDR1 MDHEN, CDR2 SYDVKM. This CDR3 is 15 amino acids long. Here the CDR3 DNA reads TGTGCCAGCAGCCAGGGGATCAGGGACCCAGATACGCAGTATTTT. It translates to CASSQGIRDPDTQYF.

This rearrangement joins TRBV18 to TRBJ2-7; 10 nucleotides line up with TRBD1. This CDR3 has 14 residues. V was clipped by 3 bases and J by 4 bases; unmatched bases: 3. The V gene's germline CDR1 is KGHSH and CDR2 LQKENI. CDR3 protein: CASSPDRGVYEQYF. The CDR3 DNA sequence: TGTGCCAGCTCACCGGACAGGGGGGTATACGAGCAGTACTTC.

This sequence joins TRBV3-1 and TRBJ1-6; no clear D. Deletions cut 0 bases from V and 7 bases from J, with 10 bases between. This CDR3 contains 15 residues. Germline CDR1 and CDR2: LGHDT and YNNKEL (reference sequence). CDR3 DNA sequence: TGTGCCAGCAGCCAAGATCGGCCAGTAAATTCACCCCTCCACTTT. Its translation: CASSQDRPVNSPLHF.

A few counts support this clonotype. V gene TRBV7-9 combines with J gene TRBJ1-1; D is unclear. V was trimmed by 6 bases and J by 8 bases, leaving 13 bases between them. CDR3 size: 12 residues. Germline V gene data show CDR1 as SEHNR and CDR2 as FQNEAQ (reference sequence). The CDR3: CASRVVEGEAFF. CDR3 bases: TGTGCCAGCAGGGTAGTGGAGGGAGAAGCTTTCTTT.

The sample holds many counts of this clonotype. The chain combines TRBV18 with TRBJ1-3; no clear D gene. This CDR3 is 16 amino acids long. V gave up 0 bases and J gave up 1 base, with 10 bases separating them. Germline V gives CDR1 KGHSH, CDR2 LQKENI. The CDR3 nucleotides are TGTGCCAGCTCACCACCGAGAAAAGCGTCTGGAAACACCATATATTTT. Amino acid sequence: CASSPPRKASGNTIYF.

This clonotype came up a few times. The chain has TRBV20-1 and TRBJ2-5; D gene unclear. Germline V gene sequence: CDR1 DFQATT, CDR2 SNEGSKA (reference sequence). V shed 3 bases and J shed 3 bases, with 11 bases lying between them. The CDR3 extends over 13 amino acids. The CDR3 DNA follows: TGCAGTGCTAGCCCGCTGGGAAAAGAGACCCAGTACTTC. Encoded protein: CSASPLGKETQYF.